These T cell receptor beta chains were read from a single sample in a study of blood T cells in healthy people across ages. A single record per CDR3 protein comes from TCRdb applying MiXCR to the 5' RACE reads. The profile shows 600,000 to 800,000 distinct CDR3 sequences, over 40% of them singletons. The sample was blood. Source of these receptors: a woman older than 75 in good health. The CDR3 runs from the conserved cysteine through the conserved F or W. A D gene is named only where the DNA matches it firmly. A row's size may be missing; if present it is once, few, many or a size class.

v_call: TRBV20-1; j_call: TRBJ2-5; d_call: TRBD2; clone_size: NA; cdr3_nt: TGCAGTGCTAGAGAATGGTCCGCGGGAGGGTCGGAGACCCAGTACTTC; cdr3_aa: CSAREWSAGGSETQYF
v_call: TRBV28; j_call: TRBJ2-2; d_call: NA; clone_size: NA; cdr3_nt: TGTGCCAGCAGTTCCCAGGGCAGATCGTCCGGGGAGCTGTTTTTT; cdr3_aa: CASSSQGRSSGELFF
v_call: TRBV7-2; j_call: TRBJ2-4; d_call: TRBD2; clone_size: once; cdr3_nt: TGTGCCAGCAGCCCCCGGGAGTACAGCGGGGACATTCAGTACTTC; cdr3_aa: CASSPREYSGDIQYF
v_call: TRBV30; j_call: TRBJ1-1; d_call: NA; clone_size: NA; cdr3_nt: TGTGCCTGGGGACCCCTGGGGGGACGAACGAACACTGAAGCTTTCTTT; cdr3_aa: CAWGPLGGRTNTEAFF
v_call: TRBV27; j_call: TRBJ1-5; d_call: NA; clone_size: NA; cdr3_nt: TGTGCCACCTCAGCGGGGGGCCTTATAAATAGCAATCAGCCCCAGCATTTT; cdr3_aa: CATSAGGLINSNQPQHF
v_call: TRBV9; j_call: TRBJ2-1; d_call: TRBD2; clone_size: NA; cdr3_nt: TGTGCCAGCAGCGTACTAGCGGGAGACAATGAGCAGTTCTTC; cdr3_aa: CASSVLAGDNEQFF
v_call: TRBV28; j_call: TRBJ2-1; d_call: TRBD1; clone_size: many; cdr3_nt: TGTGCCAGCAACGACAGGGTTATTGATGAGCAGTTCTTC; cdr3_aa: CASNDRVIDEQFF
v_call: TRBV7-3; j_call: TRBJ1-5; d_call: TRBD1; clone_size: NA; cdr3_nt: TGTGCCAGCAGCTCCTGGACAGGGCAGGGCCAGCCCCAGCATTTT; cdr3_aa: CASSSWTGQGQPQHF
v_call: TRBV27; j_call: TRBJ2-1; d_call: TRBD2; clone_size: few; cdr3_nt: TGTGCCAGCAGTCGTCGGACTAGCGGGAGGGGCCATGAGCAGTTCTTC; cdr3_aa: CASSRRTSGRGHEQFF
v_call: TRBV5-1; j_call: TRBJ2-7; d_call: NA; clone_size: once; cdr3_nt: TGCGCCAGCAGCTCCGGGACAAGCATCCACGAGCAGTACTTC; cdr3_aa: CASSSGTSIHEQYF
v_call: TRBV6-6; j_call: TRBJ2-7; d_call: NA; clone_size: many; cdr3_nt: TGTGCCAGCAGTTACTCGATCATTGACGAGCAGTACTTC; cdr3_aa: CASSYSIIDEQYF
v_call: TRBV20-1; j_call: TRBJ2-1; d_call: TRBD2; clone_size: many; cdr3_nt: TGCAGTGCTAGAGATAGGCTAGCGGGGGACAATGAGCAGTTCTTC; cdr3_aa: CSARDRLAGDNEQFF
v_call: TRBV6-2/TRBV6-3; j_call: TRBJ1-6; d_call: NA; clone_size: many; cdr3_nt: TGTGCCAGCATCGGGGGAGGACCCCTCCACTTT; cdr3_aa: CASIGGGPLHF
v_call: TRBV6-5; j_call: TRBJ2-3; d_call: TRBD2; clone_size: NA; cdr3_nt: TGTGCCAGCAGCCCCGGGGGAGCGGGAGCCCCAGATACGCAGTATTTT; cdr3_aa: CASSPGGAGAPDTQYF
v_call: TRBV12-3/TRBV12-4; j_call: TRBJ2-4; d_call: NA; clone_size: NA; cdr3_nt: TGTGCCAGCAGTTTCGCCATTCTCCTCAGGGAGCAGTACTTC; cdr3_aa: CASSFAILLREQYF
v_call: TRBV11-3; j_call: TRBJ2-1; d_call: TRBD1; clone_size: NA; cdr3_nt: TGTGCCAGCAGCAACGGACAGGGAAGTATCTCCTACAATGAGCAGTTCTTC; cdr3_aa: CASSNGQGSISYNEQFF
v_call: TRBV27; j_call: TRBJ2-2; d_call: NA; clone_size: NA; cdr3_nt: TGTGCCAGCAGTCATGCCGTAGGACCGGGGGCCGGGGAGCTGTTTTTT; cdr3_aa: CASSHAVGPGAGELFF
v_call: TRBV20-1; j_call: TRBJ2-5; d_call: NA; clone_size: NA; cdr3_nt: TGCAGTGCTAGACCCGGGATCGAGACCCAGTACTTC; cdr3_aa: CSARPGIETQYF
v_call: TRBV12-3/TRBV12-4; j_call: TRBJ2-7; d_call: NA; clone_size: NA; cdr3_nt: TGTGCCAGCAGTTTTAGACAGGTTGCCTACGAGCAGTACTTC; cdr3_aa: CASSFRQVAYEQYF
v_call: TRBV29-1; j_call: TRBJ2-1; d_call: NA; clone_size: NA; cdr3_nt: TGCAGCGTTGAACAGGTGTACAATGAGCAGTTCTTC; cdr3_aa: CSVEQVYNEQFF
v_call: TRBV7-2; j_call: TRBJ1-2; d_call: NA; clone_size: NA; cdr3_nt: TGTGCCAGCAGCACCCCCGGGACTTACCGGGGCTACACCTTC; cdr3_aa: CASSTPGTYRGYTF
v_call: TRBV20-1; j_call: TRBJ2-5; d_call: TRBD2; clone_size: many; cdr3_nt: TGCAGTGCTAGACCGCCTAGCGGGGGACAGACCCAGTACTTC; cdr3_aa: CSARPPSGGQTQYF
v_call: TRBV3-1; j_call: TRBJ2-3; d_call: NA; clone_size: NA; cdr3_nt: TGTGCCGGCAGCCAAGATCGGGCGGGAATACGGTCTGATACGCAGTATTTT; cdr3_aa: CAGSQDRAGIRSDTQYF
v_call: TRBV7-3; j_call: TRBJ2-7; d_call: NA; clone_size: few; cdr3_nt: TGTGCCAGCAGCCCTCAGGGAGGTGACGAGCAGTACTTC; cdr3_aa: CASSPQGGDEQYF
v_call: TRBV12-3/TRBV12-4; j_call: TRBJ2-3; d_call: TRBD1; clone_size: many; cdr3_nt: TGTGCCAGCAGGTACGGGACAGCGCAGTATTTT; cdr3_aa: CASRYGTAQYF
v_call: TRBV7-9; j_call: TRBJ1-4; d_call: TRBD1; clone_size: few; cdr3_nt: TGTGCCAGCAGCGTGGGACAGGGTAATGAAAAACTGTTTTTT; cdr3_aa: CASSVGQGNEKLFF
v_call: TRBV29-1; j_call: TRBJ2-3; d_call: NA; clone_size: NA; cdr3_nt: TGCAGCGTCCAGGAGGCAGATACGCAGTATTTT; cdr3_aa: CSVQEADTQYF
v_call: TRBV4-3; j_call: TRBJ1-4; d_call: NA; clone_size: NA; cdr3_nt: TGCGCCAGCAGCCAACTCCCCGGGCTTCGGGAAAAACTGTTTTTT; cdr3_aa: CASSQLPGLREKLFF
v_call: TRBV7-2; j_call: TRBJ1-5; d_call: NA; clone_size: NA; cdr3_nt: TGTGCCAGCAGCTTACCGCTTGGGACCCAGCATTTT; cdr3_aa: CASSLPLGTQHF
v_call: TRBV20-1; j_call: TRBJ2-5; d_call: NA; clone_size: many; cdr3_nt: TGCGCCGTGATTCTGGAGACCCAGTACTTC; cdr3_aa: CAVILETQYF
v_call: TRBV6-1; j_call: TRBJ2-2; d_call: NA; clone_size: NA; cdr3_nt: TGTGCCAGCAGTGTCACAGGGTCCACCGGGGAGCTGTTTTTT; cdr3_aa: CASSVTGSTGELFF
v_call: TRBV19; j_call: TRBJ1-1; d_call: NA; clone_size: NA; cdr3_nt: TGTGCCAGTAGATTCGCAGGCCAGAACACTGAAGCTTTCTTT; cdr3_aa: CASRFAGQNTEAFF
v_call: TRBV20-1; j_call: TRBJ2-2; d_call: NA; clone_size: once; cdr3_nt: TGCAGTGCTAGAGACCCCTCGAACACCGGGGAGCTGTTTTTT; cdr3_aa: CSARDPSNTGELFF
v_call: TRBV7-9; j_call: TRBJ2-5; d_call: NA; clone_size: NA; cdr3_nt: TGTGCCAGCAGCCCGAGTGGTGGAAGAGCGGCAGAGACCCAGTACTTC; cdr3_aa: CASSPSGGRAAETQYF
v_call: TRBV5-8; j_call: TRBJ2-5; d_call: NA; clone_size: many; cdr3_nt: TGTGCCAGCAGCTTGGCCGGGATCAAGTGGGAGACCCAGTACTTC; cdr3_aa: CASSLAGIKWETQYF
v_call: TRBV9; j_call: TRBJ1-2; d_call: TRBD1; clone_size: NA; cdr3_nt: TGTGCCAGCAGCGAGACAGGGAAGGGCTATGGCTACACCTTC; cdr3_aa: CASSETGKGYGYTF
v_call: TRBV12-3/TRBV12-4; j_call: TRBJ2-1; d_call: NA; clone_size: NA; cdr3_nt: TGTGCCAGCAGTTTGTCTTCCCCGGGCCCCCGGCCCTATGAGCAGTTCTTC; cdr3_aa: CASSLSSPGPRPYEQFF
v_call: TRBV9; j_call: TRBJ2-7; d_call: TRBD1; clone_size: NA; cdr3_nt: TGTGCCAGCAGCGTAGAAGGGGGCGCCAGACCCTACAATGAGCAGTACTTC; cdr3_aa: CASSVEGGARPYNEQYF
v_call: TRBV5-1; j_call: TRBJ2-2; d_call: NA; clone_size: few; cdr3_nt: TGCGCCAGCAGCTGGGGGGCCCACACCGGGGAGCTGTTTTTT; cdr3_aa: CASSWGAHTGELFF
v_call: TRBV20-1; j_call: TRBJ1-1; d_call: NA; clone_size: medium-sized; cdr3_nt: TGCAGTGCTAGAGATCCAGGGGTGGGAAAAACTGAAGCTTTCTTT; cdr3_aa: CSARDPGVGKTEAFF
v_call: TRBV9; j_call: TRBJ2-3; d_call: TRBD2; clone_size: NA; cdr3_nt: TGTGCCAGCAGCGGCGGGGGTCCTAGCACAGATACGCAGTATTTT; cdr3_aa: CASSGGGPSTDTQYF
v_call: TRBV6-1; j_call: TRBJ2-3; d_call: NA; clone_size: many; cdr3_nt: TGTGCCAGCAGTGGCAACAAGCGCACAGATACGCAGTATTTT; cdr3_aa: CASSGNKRTDTQYF
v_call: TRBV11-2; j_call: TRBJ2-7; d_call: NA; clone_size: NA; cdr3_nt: TGTGCCAGCAGCCGTCCCTCCTACAATGAGCAGTACTTC; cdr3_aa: CASSRPSYNEQYF
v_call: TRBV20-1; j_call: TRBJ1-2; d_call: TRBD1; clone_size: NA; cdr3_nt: TGCAGTGCTAGAGATCCCACAGGGGGCTATGGCTACACCTTC; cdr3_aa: CSARDPTGGYGYTF
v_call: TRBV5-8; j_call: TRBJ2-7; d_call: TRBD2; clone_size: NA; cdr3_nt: TGTGCCAGCAGCGGCGGGGGGGTCGACGAGCAGTACTTC; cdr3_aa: CASSGGGVDEQYF
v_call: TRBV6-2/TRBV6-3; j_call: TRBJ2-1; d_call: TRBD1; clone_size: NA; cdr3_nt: TGTGCCAGCAGGACCCCGGACAGGGTAATGCGACTGTTCTTC; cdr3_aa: CASRTPDRVMRLFF
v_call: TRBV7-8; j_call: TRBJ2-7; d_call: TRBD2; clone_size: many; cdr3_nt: TGTGCCAGCAGCCAGACTAGCGGGAGCTACTCGCGCGAGCAGTACTTC; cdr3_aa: CASSQTSGSYSREQYF
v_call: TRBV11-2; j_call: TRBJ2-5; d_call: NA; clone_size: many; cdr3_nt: TGTGCCAGCAACCGAGGAGGGTACCAAGAGACCCAGTACTTC; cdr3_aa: CASNRGGYQETQYF